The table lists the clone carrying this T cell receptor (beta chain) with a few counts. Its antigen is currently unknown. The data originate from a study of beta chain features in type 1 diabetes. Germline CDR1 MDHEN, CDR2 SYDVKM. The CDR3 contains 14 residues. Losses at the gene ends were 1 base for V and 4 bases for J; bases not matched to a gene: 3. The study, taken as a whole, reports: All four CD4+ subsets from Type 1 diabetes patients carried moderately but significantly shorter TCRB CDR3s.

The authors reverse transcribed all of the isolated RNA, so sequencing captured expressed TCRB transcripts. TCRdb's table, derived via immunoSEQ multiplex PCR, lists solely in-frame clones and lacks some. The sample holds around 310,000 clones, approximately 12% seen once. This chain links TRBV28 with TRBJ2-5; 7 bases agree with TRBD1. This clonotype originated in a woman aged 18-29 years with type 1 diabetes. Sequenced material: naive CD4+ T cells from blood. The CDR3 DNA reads TGTGCCAGCAGTTTATCGACAGGGACAGAGACCCAGTACTTC. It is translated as CASSLSTGTETQYF.